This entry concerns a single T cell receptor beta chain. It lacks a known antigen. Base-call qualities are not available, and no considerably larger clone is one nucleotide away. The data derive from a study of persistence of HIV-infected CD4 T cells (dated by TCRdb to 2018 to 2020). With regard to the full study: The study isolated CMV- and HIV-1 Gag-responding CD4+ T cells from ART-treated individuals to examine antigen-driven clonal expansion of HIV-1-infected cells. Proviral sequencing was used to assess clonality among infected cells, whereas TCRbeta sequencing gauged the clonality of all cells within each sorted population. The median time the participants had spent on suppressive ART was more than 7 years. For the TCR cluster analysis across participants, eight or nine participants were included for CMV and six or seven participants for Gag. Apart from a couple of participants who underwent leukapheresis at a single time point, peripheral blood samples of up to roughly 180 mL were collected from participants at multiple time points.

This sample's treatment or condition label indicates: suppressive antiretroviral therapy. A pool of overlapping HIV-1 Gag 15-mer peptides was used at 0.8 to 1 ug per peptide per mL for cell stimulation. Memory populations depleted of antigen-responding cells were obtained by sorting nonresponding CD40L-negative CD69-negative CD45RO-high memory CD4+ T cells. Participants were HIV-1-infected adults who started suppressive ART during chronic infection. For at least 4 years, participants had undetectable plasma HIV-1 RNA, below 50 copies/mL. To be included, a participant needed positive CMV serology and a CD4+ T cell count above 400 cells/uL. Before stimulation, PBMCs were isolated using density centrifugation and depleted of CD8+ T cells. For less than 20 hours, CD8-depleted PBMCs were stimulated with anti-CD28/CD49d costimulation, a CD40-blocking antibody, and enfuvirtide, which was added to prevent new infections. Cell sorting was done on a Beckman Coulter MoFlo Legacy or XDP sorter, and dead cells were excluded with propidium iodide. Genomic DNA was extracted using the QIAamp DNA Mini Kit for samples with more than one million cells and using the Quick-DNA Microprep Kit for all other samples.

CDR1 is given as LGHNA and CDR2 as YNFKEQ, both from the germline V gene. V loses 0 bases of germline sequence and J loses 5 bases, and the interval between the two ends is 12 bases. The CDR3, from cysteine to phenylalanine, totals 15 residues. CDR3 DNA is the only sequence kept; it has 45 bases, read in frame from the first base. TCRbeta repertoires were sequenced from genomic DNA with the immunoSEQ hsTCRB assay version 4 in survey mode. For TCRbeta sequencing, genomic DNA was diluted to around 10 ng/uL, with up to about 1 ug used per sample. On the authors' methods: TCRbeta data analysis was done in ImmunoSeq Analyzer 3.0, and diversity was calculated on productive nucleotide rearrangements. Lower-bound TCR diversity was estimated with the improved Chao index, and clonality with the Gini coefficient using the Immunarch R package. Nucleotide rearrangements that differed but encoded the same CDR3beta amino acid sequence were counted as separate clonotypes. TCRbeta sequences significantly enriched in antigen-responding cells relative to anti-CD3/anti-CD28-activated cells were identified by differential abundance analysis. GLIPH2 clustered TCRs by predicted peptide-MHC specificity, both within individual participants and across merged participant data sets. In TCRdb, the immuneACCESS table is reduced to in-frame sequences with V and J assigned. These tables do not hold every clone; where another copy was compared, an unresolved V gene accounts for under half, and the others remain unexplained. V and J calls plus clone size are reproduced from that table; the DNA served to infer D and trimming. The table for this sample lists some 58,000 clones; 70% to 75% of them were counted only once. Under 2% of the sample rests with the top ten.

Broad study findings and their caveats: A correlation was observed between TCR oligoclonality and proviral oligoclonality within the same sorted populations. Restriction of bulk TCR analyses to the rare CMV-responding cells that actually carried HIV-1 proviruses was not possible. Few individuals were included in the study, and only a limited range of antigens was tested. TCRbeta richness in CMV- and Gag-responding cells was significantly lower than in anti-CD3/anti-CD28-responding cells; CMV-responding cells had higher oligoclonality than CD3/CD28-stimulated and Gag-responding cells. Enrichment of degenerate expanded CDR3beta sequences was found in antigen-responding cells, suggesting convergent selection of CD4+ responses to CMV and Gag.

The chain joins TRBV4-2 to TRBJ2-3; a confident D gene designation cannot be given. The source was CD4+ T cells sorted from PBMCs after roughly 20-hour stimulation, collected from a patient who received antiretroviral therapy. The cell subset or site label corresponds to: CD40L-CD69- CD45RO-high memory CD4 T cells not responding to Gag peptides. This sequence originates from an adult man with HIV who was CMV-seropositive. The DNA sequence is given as TGTGCCAGCAGCCAAGAGTCGGTACAGCAAGATACGCAGTATTTT. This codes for CASSQESVQQDTQYF.